This entry concerns a single T cell receptor (beta chain). Sequencing used immunoSEQ multiplex PCR; TCRdb keeps in-frame clones, though not all of them. The table has roughly 2.4 million clones, around 95% seen once. Germline lookup yields CDR1 MNHNY and CDR2 SVGAGI (reference sequence). The V and J ends lost 6 bases and 4 bases respectively, with 9 bases between them. The CDR3 sequence is 12 residues long. The sample is drawn from a study of shared clonotypes between healthy human individuals. The sequenced sample consisted of naive CD4+ T cells sorted from blood. Subset in this sample: CD45RA+ positively selected. The source is a young man in good health. This rearrangement joins TRBV6-6 to TRBJ1-1; D call uncertain. CDR3 loop: CASSKPPTEAFF. CDR3 DNA: TGTGCCAGCAGCAAGCCCCCCACTGAAGCTTTCTTT.